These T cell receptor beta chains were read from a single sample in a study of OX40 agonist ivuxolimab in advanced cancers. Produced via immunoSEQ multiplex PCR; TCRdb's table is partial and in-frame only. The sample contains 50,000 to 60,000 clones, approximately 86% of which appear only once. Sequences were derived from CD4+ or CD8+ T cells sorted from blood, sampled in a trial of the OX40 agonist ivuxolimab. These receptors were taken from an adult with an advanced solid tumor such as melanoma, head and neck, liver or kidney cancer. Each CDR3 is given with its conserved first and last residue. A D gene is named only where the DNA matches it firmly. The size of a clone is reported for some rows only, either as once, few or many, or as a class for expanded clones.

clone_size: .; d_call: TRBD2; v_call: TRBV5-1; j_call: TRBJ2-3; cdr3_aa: CASSDGTSGLPRDTQYF; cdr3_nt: TGCGCCAGCAGCGACGGGACTAGCGGGCTCCCGCGGGATACGCAGTATTTT
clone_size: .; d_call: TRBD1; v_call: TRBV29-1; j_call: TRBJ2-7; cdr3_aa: CSVPTGAGEQYF; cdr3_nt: TGCAGCGTCCCGACAGGGGCGGGAGAGCAGTACTTC
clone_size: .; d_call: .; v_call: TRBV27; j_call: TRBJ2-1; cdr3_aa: CASSLRDFYNEQFF; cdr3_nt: TGTGCCAGCAGTTTACGGGACTTCTACAATGAGCAGTTCTTC
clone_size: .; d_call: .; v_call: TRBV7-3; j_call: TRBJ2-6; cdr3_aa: CASSPSGTGANVLTF; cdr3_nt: TGTGCCAGCAGCCCGTCAGGGACTGGGGCCAACGTCCTGACTTTC
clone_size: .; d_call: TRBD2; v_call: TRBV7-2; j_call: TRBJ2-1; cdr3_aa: CASSPDSGGVDEQFF; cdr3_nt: TGTGCCAGCAGCCCCGATAGCGGGGGGGTCGATGAGCAGTTCTTC
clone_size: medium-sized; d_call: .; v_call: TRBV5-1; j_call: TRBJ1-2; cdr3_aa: CASSLDRVYGYTF; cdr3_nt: TGCGCCAGCAGCTTGGACAGGGTCTATGGCTACACCTTC
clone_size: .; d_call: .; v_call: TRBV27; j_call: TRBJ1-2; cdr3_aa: CASSSPATGYGYTF; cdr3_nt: TGTGCCAGCAGTTCCCCTGCTACAGGGTATGGCTACACCTTC
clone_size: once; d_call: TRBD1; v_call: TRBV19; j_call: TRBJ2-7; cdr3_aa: CASSPDRVEQYF; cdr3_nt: TGTGCCAGTAGTCCCGACAGGGTCGAGCAGTACTTC
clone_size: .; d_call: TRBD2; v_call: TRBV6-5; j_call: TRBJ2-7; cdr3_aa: CASSRAGGDREQYF; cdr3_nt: TGTGCCAGCAGTCGAGCGGGGGGTGACCGGGAGCAGTACTTC
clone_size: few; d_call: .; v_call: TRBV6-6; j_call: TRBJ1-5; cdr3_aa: CASSYLNQPQHF; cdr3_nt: TGTGCCAGCAGTTACCTCAATCAGCCCCAGCATTTT
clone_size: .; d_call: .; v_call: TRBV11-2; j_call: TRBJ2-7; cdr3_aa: CASRSPDGYEQYF; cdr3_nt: TGTGCCAGCCGATCCCCCGACGGCTACGAGCAGTACTTC
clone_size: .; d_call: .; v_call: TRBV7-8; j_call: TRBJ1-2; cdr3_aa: CASTPGRGNYGYTF; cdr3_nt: TGTGCCAGCACCCCCGGTAGGGGGAACTATGGCTACACCTTC
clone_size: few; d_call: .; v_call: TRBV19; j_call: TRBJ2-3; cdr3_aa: CASSTTGTSTDTQYF; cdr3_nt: TGTGCCAGTAGTACGACCGGGACTAGCACAGATACGCAGTATTTT
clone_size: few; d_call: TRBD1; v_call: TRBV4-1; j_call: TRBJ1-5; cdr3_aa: CASSLYRGQQPQHF; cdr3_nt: TGCGCCAGCAGCCTATACAGGGGGCAACAGCCCCAGCATTTT